These T cell receptor beta chains were read from a single sample in a study of HIV-infected patients and healthy controls. TCRdb itself ran the 5' RACE reads through MiXCR, one entry per CDR3 protein. The table has roughly 18,000 distinct CDR3 sequences, about 16% seen once. The material sequenced was CD8+ T cells from blood. The receptors originated from a human donor in good health. Both conserved end residues are part of each CDR3. Each record gives: clone size, J gene, D gene, V gene, CDR3 DNA, CDR3 protein. A D gene is named only where the DNA matches it firmly. Clone size is shown for a subset of rows, as once, few, many or a class of expanded clone.

size: .
J: TRBJ1-1
D: TRBD1
V: TRBV2
DNA: TGTGCCAGCAGTGAATCCCTGACAGGGGCGCGAGCTCCTGAAGCTTTCTTT
CDR3: CASSESLTGARAPEAFF

size: .
J: TRBJ2-7
D: .
V: TRBV7-9
DNA: TGTGCCAGCAGCCCGGGGACCGCAATTCTCTCCTACGAGCAGTACTTC
CDR3: CASSPGTAILSYEQYF

size: few
J: TRBJ2-3
D: .
V: TRBV13
DNA: TGTGCCAGCAGCTCCGAGGCAGATACGCAGTATTTT
CDR3: CASSSEADTQYF

size: many
J: TRBJ2-7
D: .
V: TRBV4-2
DNA: TGTGCCAGCAGCCAAACGGGCGGCGCGGACTCCTACGAGCAGTACTTC
CDR3: CASSQTGGADSYEQYF

size: once
J: TRBJ2-7
D: .
V: TRBV27
DNA: TGTGCCAGCAGTATCGCGGGGCACTCCTACGAGCAGTACTTC
CDR3: CASSIAGHSYEQYF

size: .
J: TRBJ2-5
D: .
V: TRBV7-9
DNA: TGTGCCAGCAGCATCAGGGGACCGGGGACCCAAGAGACCCAGTACTTC
CDR3: CASSIRGPGTQETQYF

size: many
J: TRBJ1-2
D: .
V: TRBV7-9
DNA: TGTGCCAGCAGCCGACCAACTGGACCTCGTACTGAGGGCTACACCTTC
CDR3: CASSRPTGPRTEGYTF

size: many
J: TRBJ1-2
D: TRBD1
V: TRBV25-1
DNA: TGTGCCAGCAGTGAAAGTCTTCCCGACCGAATGGACAGGGGGGGCAGGGGCTATGGCTACACCTTC
CDR3: CASSESLPDRMDRGGRGYGYTF

size: many
J: TRBJ2-1
D: TRBD2
V: TRBV20-1
DNA: TGCAGTGCTAGCAAAGCGGGGGCCAGCTCCTACAATGAGCAGTTCTTC
CDR3: CSASKAGASSYNEQFF

size: .
J: TRBJ2-1
D: .
V: TRBV25-1
DNA: TGTGCCAGCCTGGGACAAAGCTCCTACAATGAGCAGTTCTTC
CDR3: CASLGQSSYNEQFF

size: many
J: TRBJ2-5
D: .
V: TRBV6-1
DNA: TGTGCCAGCAGTGTGGAGACCCAGTACTTC
CDR3: CASSVETQYF

size: many
J: TRBJ1-5
D: .
V: TRBV15
DNA: TGTGCCACCAGCAGAGATAGGGGCTCCCGTCAGCCCCAGCATTTT
CDR3: CATSRDRGSRQPQHF

size: many
J: TRBJ2-7
D: .
V: TRBV19
DNA: TGTGCCAGTAGTATGGGGGAATCCTACGAGCAGTACTTC
CDR3: CASSMGESYEQYF

size: many
J: TRBJ2-7
D: .
V: TRBV11-2
DNA: TGTGCCAGCAGCCACCAGGCGACCCGAAGCTCCTACGAGCAGTACTTC
CDR3: CASSHQATRSSYEQYF

size: few
J: TRBJ1-6
D: TRBD1
V: TRBV2
DNA: TGTGCCAGCAGAGATACCGGGACAGGTTCTTCACCCCTCCACTTT
CDR3: CASRDTGTGSSPLHF

size: .
J: TRBJ1-5
D: .
V: TRBV3-2
DNA: TGTGCCAGCAGCCAAGTGCCAGACCTCCGGGGCTCCTCGGATTCCCAGCATTTT
CDR3: CASSQVPDLRGSSDSQHF

size: .
J: TRBJ2-1
D: TRBD2
V: TRBV7-9
DNA: TGTGCCAGCAGCTTAGAGTCTAGCGGGTATTATGAGCAGTTCTTC
CDR3: CASSLESSGYYEQFF